This T cell receptor (beta chain) was sequenced for a study of CD8+ T cells in alopecia areata. This CDR3 is 12 amino acids long. V dropped 1 base and J dropped 9 bases, with 7 bases sitting between them. Germline assignment: CDR1 MNHEY and CDR2 SVGAGI. The authors extracted RNA and reverse transcribed it into cDNA as the sequencing template. Generated by immunoSEQ multiplex PCR, the TCRdb table keeps only in-frame clones and is missing some. In the table there are approximately 98,000 clones, roughly 60% of which are singletons. The material sequenced was CD8+ T cells sorted from blood. This TCR was recovered from a human donor in good health. V usage is TRBV6-5 and J usage is TRBJ2-1; the D gene is possibly TRBD2 (6 bases). The CDR3 here is CASSYLRGEQFF. DNA for the CDR3: TGTGCCAGCAGTTACTTGCGGGGTGAGCAGTTCTTC.